A single T cell receptor beta chain is shown here with its context. Its cognate antigen is unknown. Sequencing used immunoSEQ version 4 in survey mode. Profiling relied on immunoSEQ multiplex PCR, and the TCRdb table lists in-frame clones only, not all of them. Of 40,000 to 50,000 clones listed, under 85% are singletons. This record comes from a study of persistence of HIV-infected CD4 T cells. Overall study context: CD4+ T cells responding to CMV or HIV-1 Gag were isolated.

The length of the CDR3 is 17 residues. Trimming pared 11 bases from V and 4 bases from J, leaving 30 bases between. Germline values: CDR1 MGHDK, CDR2 SYGVNS. The stimulus was lysate of CMV-infected fibroblasts, approximately 9.6 ug/mL. Memory cells lacking CD40L and CD69 with high CD45RO were sorted. For about 17 hours, CD8-depleted PBMCs received anti-CD28/CD49d costimulation, a CD40-blocking antibody and enfuvirtide. Sequenced here: CD4+ T cells sorted from PBMCs after approximately 20-hour stimulation, sampled from a patient who received antiretroviral therapy. This TCR was sampled from an adult man with HIV who was CMV-seropositive. V usage is TRBV25-1 and J usage is TRBJ2-7; D is possibly TRBD2 (6 bases). CDR3 region: CAGTFSEARREDYEQYF. CDR3 nucleotides: TGTGCCGGGACTTTCTCGGAGGCGAGAAGGGAGGATTACGAGCAGTACTTC.